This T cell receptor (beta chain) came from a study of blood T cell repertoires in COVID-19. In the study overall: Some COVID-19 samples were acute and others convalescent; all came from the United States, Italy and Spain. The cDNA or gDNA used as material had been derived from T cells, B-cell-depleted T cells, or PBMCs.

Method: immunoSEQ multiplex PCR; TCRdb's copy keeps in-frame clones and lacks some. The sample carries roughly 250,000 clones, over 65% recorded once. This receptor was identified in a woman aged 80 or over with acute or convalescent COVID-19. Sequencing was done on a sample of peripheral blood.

CDR3 sequence reads: CASSLQGPAGGGTQYF. CDR3 bases: TGTGCCAGCAGCTTGCAAGGTCCAGCGGGAGGAGGGACGCAGTATTTT. J is TRBJ2-3 and V is TRBV5-4; TRBD2 aligns across 9 bases. There are 16 residues in the CDR3. Germline CDR1 is SGHNT and CDR2 is YYREEE (reference sequence). With 1 base clipped from V and 9 bases from J, the junction kept 12 bases outside the gene matches.